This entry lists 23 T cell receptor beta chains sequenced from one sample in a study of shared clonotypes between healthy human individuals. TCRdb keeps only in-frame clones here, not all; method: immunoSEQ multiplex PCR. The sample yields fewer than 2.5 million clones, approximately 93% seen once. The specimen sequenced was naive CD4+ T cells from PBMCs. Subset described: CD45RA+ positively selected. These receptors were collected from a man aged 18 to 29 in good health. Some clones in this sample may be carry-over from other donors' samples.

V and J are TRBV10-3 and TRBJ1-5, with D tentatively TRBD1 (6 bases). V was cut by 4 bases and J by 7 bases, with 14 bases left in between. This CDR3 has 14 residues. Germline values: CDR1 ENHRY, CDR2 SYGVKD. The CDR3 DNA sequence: TGTGCCATCAGTGGCCAGGGGAATGGGCAGCCCCAGCATTTT. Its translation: CAISGQGNGQPQHF.

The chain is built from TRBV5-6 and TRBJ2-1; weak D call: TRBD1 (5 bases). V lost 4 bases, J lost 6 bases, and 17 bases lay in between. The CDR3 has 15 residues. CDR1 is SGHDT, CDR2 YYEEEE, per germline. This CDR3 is CASSPQGPRTNEQFF. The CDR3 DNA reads TGTGCCAGCAGCCCGCAGGGTCCAAGGACCAATGAGCAGTTCTTC.

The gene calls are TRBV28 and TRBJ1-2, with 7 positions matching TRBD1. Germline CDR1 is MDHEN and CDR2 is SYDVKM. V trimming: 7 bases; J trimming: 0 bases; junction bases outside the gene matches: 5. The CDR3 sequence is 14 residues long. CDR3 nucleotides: TGTGCCAGCACGAGACAGGGCGCTAACTATGGCTACACCTTC. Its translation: CASTRQGANYGYTF.

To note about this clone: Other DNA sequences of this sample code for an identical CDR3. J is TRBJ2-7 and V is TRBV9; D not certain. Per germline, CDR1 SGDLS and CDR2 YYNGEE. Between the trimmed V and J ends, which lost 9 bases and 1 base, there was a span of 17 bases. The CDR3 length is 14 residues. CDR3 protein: CATRRRVGSYEQYF. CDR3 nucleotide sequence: TGTGCCACACGTCGTAGGGTAGGGTCCTACGAGCAGTACTTC.

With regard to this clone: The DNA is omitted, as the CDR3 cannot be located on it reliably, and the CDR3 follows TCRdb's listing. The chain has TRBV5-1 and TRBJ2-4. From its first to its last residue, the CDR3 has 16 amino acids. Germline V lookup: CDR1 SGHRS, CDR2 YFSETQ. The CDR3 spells CASSFGPGAAKNIQYF.

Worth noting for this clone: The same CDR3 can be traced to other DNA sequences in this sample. The CDR3 reads CSGSTDTQYF. The CDR3 bases are TGCAGCGGCAGCACAGATACGCAGTATTTT. V gene TRBV29-1 combines with J gene TRBJ2-3; no clear D gene. The germline CDR1 and CDR2 sequences are SQVTM and ANQGSEA. V lost 7 bases, J lost 0 bases, and 2 bases lay in between. The CDR3 sequence is 10 residues long.

The CDR3 sequence is CASSLSNAPDTQYF. In DNA, the CDR3 is TGTGCCAGCAGCCTCTCTAATGCGCCAGATACGCAGTATTTT. The J gene is TRBJ2-3, the V gene TRBV7-3, with D unclear. The CDR3 loop spans 14 amino acids. Germline CDR1 SGHTA, CDR2 FQGTGA. Trimming pared 5 bases from V and 4 bases from J, leaving 13 bases between.

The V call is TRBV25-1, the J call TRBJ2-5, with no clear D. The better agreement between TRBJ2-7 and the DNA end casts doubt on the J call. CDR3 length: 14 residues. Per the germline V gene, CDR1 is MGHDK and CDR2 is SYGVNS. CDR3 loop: CASSDSSSSYEQYF. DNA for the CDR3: TGTGCCAGCAGTGACTCTTCGAGCTCCTACGAGCAGTACTTC.

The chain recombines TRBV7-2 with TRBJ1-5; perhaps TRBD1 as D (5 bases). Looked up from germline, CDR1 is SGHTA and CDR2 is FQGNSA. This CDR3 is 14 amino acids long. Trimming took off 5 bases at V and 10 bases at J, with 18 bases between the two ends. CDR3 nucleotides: TGTGCCAGCAGCCCACGGGACGGCCCTCGACCCCAGCATTTT. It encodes CASSPRDGPRPQHF.

CDR3 sequence reads: CSVARQGDEKLFF. The CDR3 region has the DNA TGCAGCGTTGCGAGACAGGGTGATGAAAAACTGTTTTTT. The chain couples TRBV29-1 to TRBJ1-4; the match to TRBD1 covers 7 bases. Losses at the gene ends were 4 bases for V and 6 bases for J; bases not matched to a gene: 5. This CDR3 is 13 amino acids long. Per the germline V gene, CDR1 is SQVTM and CDR2 is ANQGSEA.

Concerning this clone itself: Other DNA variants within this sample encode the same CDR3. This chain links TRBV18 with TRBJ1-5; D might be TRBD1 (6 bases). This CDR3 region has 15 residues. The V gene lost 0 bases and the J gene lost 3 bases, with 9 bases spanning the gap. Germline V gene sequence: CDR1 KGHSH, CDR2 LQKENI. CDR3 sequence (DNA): TGTGCCAGCTCACCACCGGGGGGCTCCAATCAGCCCCAGCATTTT. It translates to CASSPPGGSNQPQHF.

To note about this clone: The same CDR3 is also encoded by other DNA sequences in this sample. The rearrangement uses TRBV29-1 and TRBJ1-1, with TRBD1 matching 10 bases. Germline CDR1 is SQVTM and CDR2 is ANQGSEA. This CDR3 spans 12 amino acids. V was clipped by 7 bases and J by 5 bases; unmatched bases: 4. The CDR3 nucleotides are TGCAGCGCCAGGACAGGGGGAACTGAAGCTTTCTTT. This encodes CSARTGGTEAFF.

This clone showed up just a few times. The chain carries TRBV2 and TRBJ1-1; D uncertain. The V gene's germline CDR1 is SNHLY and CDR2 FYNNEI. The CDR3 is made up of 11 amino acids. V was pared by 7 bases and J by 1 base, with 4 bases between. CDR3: CASTRNTEAFF. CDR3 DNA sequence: TGTGCCAGCACCCGGAACACTGAAGCTTTCTTT.

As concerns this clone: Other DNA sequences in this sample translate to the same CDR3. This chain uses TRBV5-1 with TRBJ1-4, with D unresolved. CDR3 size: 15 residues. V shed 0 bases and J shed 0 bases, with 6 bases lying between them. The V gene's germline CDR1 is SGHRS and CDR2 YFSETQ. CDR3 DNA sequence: TGCGCCAGCAGCTTGGGGTCAGCAACTAATGAAAAACTGTTTTTT. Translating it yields CASSLGSATNEKLFF.

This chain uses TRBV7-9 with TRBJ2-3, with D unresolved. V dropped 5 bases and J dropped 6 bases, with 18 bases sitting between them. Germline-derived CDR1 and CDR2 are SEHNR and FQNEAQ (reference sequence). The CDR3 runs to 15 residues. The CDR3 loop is CASSRIAPSGDTQYF. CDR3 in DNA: TGTGCCAGCAGCCGAATTGCCCCCTCTGGGGATACGCAGTATTTT. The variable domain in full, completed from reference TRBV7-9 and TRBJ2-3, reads DTGVSQNPRHKITKRGQNVTFRCDPISEHNRLYWYRQTLGQGPEFLTYFQNEAQLEKSRLLSDRFSAERPKGSFSTLEIQRTEQGDSAMYLCASSRIAPSGDTQYFGPGTRLTVL.

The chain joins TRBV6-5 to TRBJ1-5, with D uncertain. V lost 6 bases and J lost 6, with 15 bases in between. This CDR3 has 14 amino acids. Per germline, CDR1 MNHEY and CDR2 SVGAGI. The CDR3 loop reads CASSLDSGGQPQHF. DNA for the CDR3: TGTGCCAGCAGCCTAGATTCGGGCGGTCAGCCCCAGCATTTT.

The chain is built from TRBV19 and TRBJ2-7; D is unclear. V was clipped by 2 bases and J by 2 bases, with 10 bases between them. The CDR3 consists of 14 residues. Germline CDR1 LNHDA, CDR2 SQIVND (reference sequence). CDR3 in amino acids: CASSINGRPYEQYF. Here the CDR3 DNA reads TGTGCCAGTAGTATAAACGGCAGACCCTACGAGCAGTACTTC.

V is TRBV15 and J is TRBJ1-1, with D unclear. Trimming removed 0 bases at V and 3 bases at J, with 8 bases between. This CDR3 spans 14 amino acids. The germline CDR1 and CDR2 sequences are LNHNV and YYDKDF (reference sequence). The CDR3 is CATSRDPGDTEAFF. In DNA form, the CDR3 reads TGTGCCACCAGCAGAGATCCTGGGGACACTGAAGCTTTCTTT.

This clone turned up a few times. The CDR3 nucleotides read TGTGCCAGCAGCTTACGTCGGGAAGGCTACACCTTC. It yields the protein CASSLRREGYTF. This chain connects TRBV11-2 to TRBJ1-2; no reliable D call. The V end was cut by 2 bases, the J end by 8 bases, with 9 bases between. Germline V CDR1 and CDR2: SGHAT, FQNNGV. The CDR3 has 12 residues.

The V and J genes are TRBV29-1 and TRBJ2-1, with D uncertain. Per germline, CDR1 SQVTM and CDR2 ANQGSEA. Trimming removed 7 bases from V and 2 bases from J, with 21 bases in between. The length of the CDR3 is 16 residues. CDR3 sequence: CSAKGSGVGTYNEQFF. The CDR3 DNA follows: TGCAGCGCCAAAGGGTCGGGTGTGGGGACCTACAATGAGCAGTTCTTC.

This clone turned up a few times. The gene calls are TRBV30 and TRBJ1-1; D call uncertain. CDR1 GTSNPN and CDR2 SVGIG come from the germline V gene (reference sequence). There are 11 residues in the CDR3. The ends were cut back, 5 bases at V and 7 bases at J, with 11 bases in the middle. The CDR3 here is CAWLAGNEAFF. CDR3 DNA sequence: TGTGCCTGGCTGGCCGGGAATGAAGCTTTCTTT.

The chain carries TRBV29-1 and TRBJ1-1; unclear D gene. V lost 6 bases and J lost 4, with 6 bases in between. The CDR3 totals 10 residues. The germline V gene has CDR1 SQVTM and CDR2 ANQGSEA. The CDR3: CSVTSTEAFF. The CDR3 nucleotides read TGCAGCGTGACCAGCACTGAAGCTTTCTTT.

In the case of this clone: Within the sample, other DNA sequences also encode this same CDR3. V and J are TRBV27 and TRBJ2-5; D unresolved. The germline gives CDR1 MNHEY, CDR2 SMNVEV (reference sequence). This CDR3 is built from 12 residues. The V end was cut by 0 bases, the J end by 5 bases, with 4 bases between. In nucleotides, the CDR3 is TGTGCCAGCAGTTTATCCGGGGAGACCCAGTACTTC. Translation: CASSLSGETQYF.